Each of the 19 T cell receptor beta chains below was sequenced from the same sample in a study of regulatory T cells in long-lasting Graves disease. This sample's time point: persistent/refractory GD, antithyroid drugs over 5 years with positive TRAb. Isolated PBMC RNA provided the starting material for the TCR library. Both iRepertoire HTBI primers and Arm-PCR of CDR3 regions were used to build the TCR beta libraries. TCRdb ran MiXCR on the multiplex PCR reads and lists one entry per CDR3 protein. The sample includes approximately 500,000 distinct CDR3 sequences, 20% to 25% of them seen just once. Sequences were derived from peripheral blood mononuclear cells (PBMCs), sampled when the disease was refractory, from a patient treated with antithyroid drugs. The receptors shown here come from a female donor with Graves disease.

With regard to this clonotype: A read error may be the cause here, since a much bigger clone is one base away. The V gene is TRBV30, the J gene TRBJ1-1, with D unresolved. With 4 bases removed from V and 4 bases from J, the gap between germline ends came to 10 bases. There are 12 residues in the CDR3. Per the germline V gene, CDR1 is GTSNPN and CDR2 is SVGIG (reference sequence). The CDR3 loop reads CAWTLEGTEAFF. DNA for the CDR3: TGTGCCTGGACCCTTGAGGGCACTGAAGCTTTCTTT.

This clonotype has just a few counts. The chain has TRBV12-3 or TRBV12-4 and TRBJ2-1, with TRBD2 identical over 10 bases. The V gene end was trimmed by 5 bases and the J gene end by 3 bases; junction bases not matched to a gene: 4. This CDR3 has 15 residues. In nucleotides, the CDR3 is TGTGCCAGCAGTATTCTAGCGGGGGACTACAATGAGCAGTTCTTC. Translated: CASSILAGDYNEQFF.

This clonotype was recorded many times. The chain's CDR3 is CASSLRKQNTEAFF. For the CDR3, the DNA is TGCGCCAGCAGCTTGCGGAAACAGAACACTGAAGCTTTCTTT. The chain has TRBV5-1 and TRBJ1-1; D is ambiguous. Trimming removed 1 base at V and 1 base at J, with 8 bases between. Germline V gives CDR1 SGHRS, CDR2 YFSETQ. CDR3 length: 14 amino acids.

A note on this clonotype: Relative to the germline gene, one junction end is altered; a read error may explain this. The chain is built from TRBV12-3 or TRBV12-4 and TRBJ2-1; D unresolved. The CDR3 loop spans 16 amino acids. The CDR3 loop reads CAGSLVVPPSYNEQFF. The CDR3 DNA sequence: TGTGCCGGCAGCCTGGTTGTACCCCCGTCCTACAATGAGCAGTTCTTC.

Many counts were recorded for this clonotype. This chain connects TRBV28 to TRBJ2-5; 7 bases fit TRBD2. This CDR3 spans 14 amino acids. The J segment lost 5 bases and the V segment lost 5 bases, leaving 8 bases of the junction unmatched. Germline loops: CDR1 MDHEN, CDR2 SYDVKM. The chain's CDR3 is CASSTQAGKETQYF. The CDR3 DNA follows: TGTGCCAGCAGTACCCAAGCGGGAAAGGAGACCCAGTACTTC.

This clonotype was observed a handful of times. The chain links TRBV20-1 to TRBJ1-2; 9 nucleotides match TRBD1. Trimming cost V 2 bases and J 4 bases; bases outside gene matches: 5. CDR1 is DFQATT, CDR2 SNEGSKA, per germline (reference sequence). The CDR3 runs 14 residues. The CDR3 coding sequence is TGCAGTGCTAGACGCACAGGGGGCGGCTATGGCTACACCTTC. This translates into CSARRTGGGYGYTF.

This chain links TRBV9 with TRBJ1-2; a weak D match, TRBD1 (5 bases). The V end lost 0 bases, the J end lost 7 bases, and 13 bases lay between the germline ends. The CDR3 sequence is 14 residues long. In germline, CDR1 is SGDLS, CDR2 YYNGEE. The CDR3 loop is CASSVATAQGGYTF. The CDR3 region has the DNA TGTGCCAGCAGCGTAGCTACAGCGCAGGGTGGCTACACCTTC.

This clonotype has a count of ten or more. CDR3 loop: CSASRLAGGQYEQYF. CDR3 nucleotides: TGCAGTGCTAGTCGGCTAGCGGGGGGGCAATACGAGCAGTACTTC. J is TRBJ2-7 and V is TRBV20-1; 12 bases line up with TRBD2. The germline gives CDR1 DFQATT, CDR2 SNEGSKA (reference sequence). There are 15 residues in the CDR3. J gave up 4 bases and V 3 bases, and 7 bases lay outside the gene matches.

This clonotype has ten or more counts. This chain connects TRBV28 to TRBJ2-7, with 8 bases matching TRBD2. This CDR3 spans 15 amino acids. Losses at the gene ends were 6 bases for V and 9 bases for J; bases not matched to a gene: 16. Germline loops: CDR1 MDHEN, CDR2 SYDVKM. CDR3 protein: CASRGPGLVGLGQYF. CDR3 bases: TGTGCCAGCAGGGGTCCGGGACTAGTGGGCTTAGGGCAGTACTTC.

Only a few counts were recorded for this clonotype. The CDR3 sequence is CASSLQDSAYEQYF. Here the CDR3 DNA reads TGTGCCAGCAGCTTACAGGACTCAGCCTACGAGCAGTACTTC. The genes are TRBV7-2 and TRBJ2-7; possibly TRBD2 for D (5 bases). V was shortened by 2 bases and J by 2 bases, with 10 bases between the two germline ends. CDR3 length: 14 amino acids. Germline V lookup: CDR1 SGHTA, CDR2 FQGNSA.

This clonotype has just a few counts. CDR3 coding DNA: TGTGCCTGGAGCGGTCAGGGGGTTGGTTATGACACTGAAGCTTTCTTT. It translates to CAWSGQGVGYDTEAFF. The chain couples TRBV30 to TRBJ1-1, with 7 bases fitting TRBD1. With 3 bases clipped from V and 3 bases from J, the junction kept 13 bases outside the gene matches. Germline values: CDR1 GTSNPN, CDR2 SVGIG (reference sequence). The CDR3 is made up of 16 amino acids.

V gene TRBV5-1 combines with J gene TRBJ1-1; D is undetermined. Between the trimmed V and J ends, which lost 1 base and 0 bases, there was a span of 16 bases. This CDR3 spans 17 amino acids. Germline CDR1 SGHRS, CDR2 YFSETQ. The CDR3 loop reads CASSLTHKQYLNTEAFF. The CDR3 nucleotides read TGCGCCAGCAGCTTGACCCACAAACAGTACCTGAACACTGAAGCTTTCTTT.

The rearrangement joins TRBV20-1 to TRBJ2-3; D not certain. CDR3 length: 13 amino acids. Germline V gene sequence: CDR1 DFQATT, CDR2 SNEGSKA (reference sequence). The ends were cut back, 3 bases at V and 2 bases at J, with 9 bases in the middle. The CDR3 DNA is TGCAGTGCTAGCGACGGTTCCACAGATACGCAGTATTTT. It codes for CSASDGSTDTQYF.

The V call is TRBV6-2 or TRBV6-3, the J call TRBJ2-4; a weak D match, TRBD2 (6 bases). Trimming took off 2 bases at V and 8 bases at J, with 19 bases between the two ends. This CDR3 is 16 amino acids long. The germline V gene has CDR1 MNHEY and CDR2 SVGEGT. As DNA, the CDR3 is TGTGCCAGCAGTTACCCACAAAGACTAGTTATATACATTCAGTACTTC. It specifies CASSYPQRLVIYIQYF.

This clonotype was observed a few times. The rearrangement joins TRBV20-1 to TRBJ1-6; tentative D call: TRBD1 (5 bases). Germline-derived CDR1 and CDR2 are DFQATT and SNEGSKA (reference sequence). The V gene lost 3 bases and the J gene lost 2 bases, with 11 bases spanning the gap. This CDR3 region has 15 residues. The CDR3 DNA sequence: TGCAGTGCTAGGGAGGGGATCACCTATAATTCACCCCTCCACTTT. This codes for CSAREGITYNSPLHF.

The chain carries TRBV30 and TRBJ1-2; D is perhaps TRBD1 (6 bases). The CDR3 runs 12 residues. The V gene's germline CDR1 is GTSNPN and CDR2 SVGIG (reference sequence). The DNA of the CDR3 is TGTGGGGCCACGGTGGGGGCCTATGGCTACACCTTC. Its protein is CGATVGAYGYTF.

The table lists this clonotype with many counts. This chain connects TRBV29-1 to TRBJ2-7; 9 bases align to TRBD1. J was trimmed by 4 bases and V by 4 bases; bases with no gene match: 5. This CDR3 is 13 amino acids long. Per germline, CDR1 SQVTM and CDR2 ANQGSEA. The CDR3 region is CSVVGTGRYEQYF. DNA of the CDR3: TGCAGCGTTGTGGGGACAGGGAGGTACGAGCAGTACTTC.

The rearrangement uses TRBV10-1 and TRBJ2-1; D may be TRBD2 (5 bases). Trimming left V 2 bases short and J 7 bases short, with 15 bases between. CDR1 is WNHNN and CDR2 is SYGVQD in the germline V gene (reference sequence). The CDR3 consists of 15 residues. This chain's CDR3 is CASSELLDSPNEQFF. The CDR3 bases are TGCGCCAGCAGTGAGCTTTTGGACTCCCCAAATGAGCAGTTCTTC.

Comment on this clonotype: This may stem from a read error, because a much larger clone lies one nucleotide away. The chain's CDR3 is CASNQGYQQYF. CDR3 DNA sequence: TGTGCCAGCAACCAAGGGTACCAGCAGTACTTC. The gene calls are TRBV3-1 and TRBJ2-7; D gene unclear. Germline V gene data show CDR1 as LGHDT and CDR2 as YNNKEL (reference sequence). CDR3 length: 11 residues.